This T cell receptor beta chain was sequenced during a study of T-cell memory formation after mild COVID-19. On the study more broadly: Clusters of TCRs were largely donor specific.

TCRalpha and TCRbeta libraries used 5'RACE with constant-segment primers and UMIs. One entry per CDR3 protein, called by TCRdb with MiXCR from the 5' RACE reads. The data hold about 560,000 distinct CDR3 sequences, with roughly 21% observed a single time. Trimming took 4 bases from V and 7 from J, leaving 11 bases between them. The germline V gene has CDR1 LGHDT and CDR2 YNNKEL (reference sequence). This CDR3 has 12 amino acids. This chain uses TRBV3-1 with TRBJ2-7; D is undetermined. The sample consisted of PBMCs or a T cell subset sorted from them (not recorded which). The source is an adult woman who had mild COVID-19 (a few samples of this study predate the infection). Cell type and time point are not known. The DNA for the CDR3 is TGTGCCAGCAGCCTCGCTGACCAGGAGCAGTACTTC. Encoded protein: CASSLADQEQYF.